The 26 T cell receptor beta chains below come from one sample, sequenced in a study of T cells in women clearing cervical HPV infection. Measured with immunoSEQ multiplex PCR; TCRdb has only the in-frame clones, and not every one. The sample has around 35,000 clones, and its top ten clones hold roughly 1.5%. Material: blood buffy coat. The origin of the receptors is a woman between 18 and 70 years old with a cervical HPV16 infection that either progressed to CIN3+ or cleared (not recorded which).

The CDR3 bases that were read are TGTGCCAGCAGGTCTCAGGGGGTTTCCTACGAG. This codes for CASRSQGVSYE. The whole CDR3 sequence is CASRSQGVSYEQYF. The V gene is TRBV2, the J gene TRBJ2-7, with 7 bases aligning to TRBD1. The CDR3 is cut off 3 residues early in the read; its end comes from the germline J gene. V dropped 6 bases and J dropped 1; count of bases not matched to a gene: 6. The germline CDR1 and CDR2 sequences are SNHLY and FYNNEI. The CDR3 length is 14 residues.

As regards this clone: The CDR3 is cut off 3 residues early in the read; its end comes from the germline J gene. V is TRBV7-2 and J is TRBJ1-2, with a weak D call TRBD1 (5 bases). CDR3 size: 14 residues. Germline V lookup: CDR1 SGHTA, CDR2 FQGNSA. The CDR3 DNA, read in part, is TGTGCCAGCAGCTTAGTCCCAGGGTCCTACGAC. It translates to CASSLVPGSYD. The full CDR3 reads CASSLVPGSYDYTF.

As regards this clone: Read coverage stops 3 residues before the CDR3 terminus; the germline J gene supplies the remainder. The V call is TRBV20-1, the J call TRBJ1-6; the D gene is possibly TRBD1 (5 bases). Trimming took 3 bases from V and 10 from J, leaving 13 bases between them. The germline V gene has CDR1 DFQATT and CDR2 SNEGSKA (reference sequence). CDR3 size: 13 residues. Incomplete CDR3 DNA: TGCAGTGCTAGCGGGCAGGGAGGGTCACCC. It encodes CSASGQGGSP. The whole CDR3 protein reads CSASGQGGSPLHF.

About this clone: The germline gene is not matched at one end of the junction; a read error may be the cause. The read ends 3 residues shy of where the CDR3 ends; the end is completed using the germline J gene. The rearrangement uses TRBV4-2 and TRBJ2-2; a weak D match, TRBD2 (5 bases). The CDR3 loop spans 17 amino acids. Germline CDR1 is LGHNA and CDR2 is YNFKEQ. Partial CDR3 DNA: TGCGCCAGCAGCCAAGTCGCCGGACTTCATTACACCGGGGAG. Encoded protein: CASSQVAGLHYTGE. The whole CDR3 reads CASSQVAGLHYTGELFF.

Remarks on this clone: The read halts 3 residues ahead of the CDR3 end, with the missing end drawn from the germline J gene. The gene calls are TRBV27 and TRBJ2-1; 7 bases map to TRBD1. Germline V gene sequence: CDR1 MNHEY, CDR2 SMNVEV (reference sequence). This CDR3 spans 16 amino acids. The junction had 12 bases not matched to a gene; V was cut back by 6 bases and J by 4 bases. Partial CDR3 DNA: TGTGCCAGCAGCTTAGGACGGGACAGACCATACAATGAG. Its translation: CASSLGRDRPYNE. The full CDR3 protein reads CASSLGRDRPYNEQFF.

About this clone itself: Sequencing ends 3 residues short of the CDR3 end; the germline J gene provides the rest. The chain employs TRBV20-1 and TRBJ2-4, with D perhaps matching TRBD1 (6 bases). CDR3 length: 14 amino acids. Germline CDR1 reads DFQATT; CDR2 reads SNEGSKA (reference sequence). The part of the CDR3 DNA that was read is TGCAGTGCCAATCGTGACAGGCGTCAAGAGACT. Protein sequence: CSANRDRRQET. The CDR3 reads in full as CSANRDRRQETQYF.

A note on this clone: The read terminates 3 residues before the CDR3 end, so the remaining end is supplied by the germline J gene. The rearrangement joins TRBV7-3 to TRBJ2-5, with D perhaps being TRBD1 or TRBD2 (7 bases each). This CDR3 is 15 amino acids long. CDR1 is SGHTA and CDR2 is FQGTGA in the germline V gene. V shed 5 bases and J shed 4 bases, with 17 bases lying between them. The CDR3 DNA, read in part, is TGTGCCAGCAGCAACAGGGGAGGGGGAGGAGAGACC. Translated: CASSNRGGGGET. The CDR3 in its entirety is CASSNRGGGGETQYF. Variable domain in full (rest from reference TRBV7-3 and TRBJ2-5): GAGVSQTPSNKVTEKGKYVELRCDPISGHTALYWYRQSLGQGPEFLIYFQGTGAADDSGLPNDRFFAVRPEGSVSTLKIQRTERGDSAVYLCASSNRGGGGETQYFGPGTRLLVL.

Details on this clone: Coverage ceases 3 residues before the CDR3 finishes, and the germline J gene fills in the end. The chain recombines TRBV20-1 with TRBJ2-5; the D gene is possibly TRBD1 (5 bases). CDR3 length: 13 residues. Looked up from germline, CDR1 is DFQATT and CDR2 is SNEGSKA (reference sequence). Deletions cut 1 base from V and 3 bases from J, with 9 bases between. This CDR3 reads CSARGGYEETQYF. Partial CDR3 DNA: TGCAGTGCTAGAGGGGGCTATGAAGAGACC.

Concerning this clone itself: Coverage ceases 3 residues before the CDR3 finishes, and the germline J gene fills in the end. The rearrangement links TRBV6-2 or TRBV6-3 to TRBJ2-1, with TRBD2 identical over 10 bases. The V gene end was trimmed by 5 bases and the J gene end by 2 bases; junction bases not matched to a gene: 6. Germline V gives CDR1 MNHEY, CDR2 SVGEGT. The CDR3 is 16 amino acids. The CDR3: CASSTPGLAAYNEQFF. The DNA read from the CDR3 is TGTGCCAGCAGTACACCCGGACTAGCGGCCTACAATGAG.

With regard to this clone: The missing CDR3 end, 3 residues past where the read stops, is filled in from the germline J gene. V is TRBV7-3 and J is TRBJ2-3, with D tentatively TRBD1 (5 bases). The V end lost 3 bases, the J end lost 3 bases, and 13 bases lay between the germline ends. CDR1 is SGHTA and CDR2 is FQGTGA in the germline V gene. This CDR3 region has 15 residues. This chain's CDR3 is CASSLDSRETDTQYF. The part of the CDR3 DNA that was read is TGTGCCAGCAGCTTGGATAGCAGGGAAACAGATACG.

As regards this clone: The read ends 3 residues early relative to the CDR3; the germline J gene fills the gap. This chain connects TRBV6-2 or TRBV6-3 to TRBJ2-4, with D perhaps matching TRBD1 (5 bases). The CDR3 spans 13 residues. Germline V CDR1 and CDR2: MNHEY, SVGEGT. Deletions cut 5 bases from V and 2 bases from J, with 7 bases between. The part of the CDR3 DNA that was read is TGTGCCAGCAGTAGGGGTTCCAAAAACATT. Residues: CASSRGSKNI. The whole CDR3 is CASSRGSKNIQYF.

Comment on this clone: Read data end 3 residues before the CDR3 end; the end is taken from the germline J gene. V usage is TRBV6-1 and J usage is TRBJ2-5, with 7 bases aligning to TRBD1. From germline, CDR1 is MNHNS and CDR2 SASEGT. Losses at the gene ends were 4 bases for V and 1 base for J; bases not matched to a gene: 9. This CDR3 contains 16 residues. Incomplete CDR3 DNA: TGTGCCAGCAGTGCAACAGGGGCTACGTCCCAAGAGACC. Translation: CASSATGATSQET. The entire CDR3 reads CASSATGATSQETQYF.

Comments on this clone: The CDR3 end is not reached by the read, which stops 3 residues before it; the germline J gene fills it in. This chain links TRBV29-1 with TRBJ2-5, with TRBD2 as a possible D gene (5 bases). Germline V gene lookup returns CDR1 SQVTM and CDR2 ANQGSEA. The CDR3 runs 14 residues. Trimming left V 5 bases short and J 3 bases short, with 16 bases between. The CDR3: CSVCRPPGKETQYF. The CDR3 DNA, read in part, is TGCAGCGTTTGCCGCCCACCGGGGAAAGAGACC.

Comment on this clone: The read terminates 3 residues before the CDR3 end, so the remaining end is supplied by the germline J gene. The chain recombines TRBV29-1 with TRBJ1-2; 9 bases are shared with TRBD1. Looked up from germline, CDR1 is SQVTM and CDR2 is ANQGSEA. There are 19 residues in the CDR3. V lost 0 bases, J lost 0 bases, and 14 bases stayed unmatched. Incomplete CDR3 DNA: TGCAGCGTTGAAGAAGGGACAGGGACAAATACAAAAGCTAACTATGGC. Its translation is CSVEEGTGTNTKANYG. The CDR3 in full is CSVEEGTGTNTKANYGYTF.

Points on this clone: The CDR3 end is not reached by the read, which stops 3 residues before it; the germline J gene fills it in. J is TRBJ1-2 and V is TRBV19; D is unresolved. Germline CDR1 reads LNHDA; CDR2 reads SQIVND (reference sequence). The CDR3 is 14 amino acids. Trimming stripped 2 bases from V and 0 bases from J, with 7 bases between. The CDR3 loop is CASSISRPNYGYTF. The CDR3 bases that were read are TGTGCCAGTAGTATATCCAGGCCTAACTATGGC.

Notes on this clone: The CDR3 end is not reached by the read, which stops 3 residues before it; the germline J gene fills it in. The chain employs TRBV2 and TRBJ2-2; D might be TRBD2 (6 bases). V was pared by 7 bases and J by 6 bases, with 12 bases between. Per germline, CDR1 SNHLY and CDR2 FYNNEI. The CDR3 totals 13 residues. This CDR3 is CASMGRRAGELFF. CDR3 DNA (partial): TGTGCCAGCATGGGTCGGAGGGCCGGGGAG.

As for this clone: The DNA ends 3 residues before the CDR3 does, and the rest of the CDR3 is filled in from the germline J gene. The chain is built from TRBV10-3 and TRBJ2-7, with 7 bases that match TRBD1. Germline trimming cut 6 bases from V and 2 bases from J; bases unmatched to any gene: 7. The CDR3 sequence is 14 residues long. Germline assignment: CDR1 ENHRY and CDR2 SYGVKD. The CDR3 spells CAIREQGQTYEQYF. The sequenced CDR3 bases are TGTGCCATCAGAGAACAGGGACAGACCTACGAG.

Partial CDR3 DNA: TGCAGTGCTAGAGCGGCTAGCGAAGCAGATACG. Its translation: CSARAASEADT. The CDR3 reads in full as CSARAASEADTQYF. This sequence joins TRBV20-1 and TRBJ2-3; D possibly corresponds to TRBD2 (6 bases). The CDR3 is cut off 3 residues early in the read; its end comes from the germline J gene. V lost 1 base, J lost 4 bases, and 12 bases lay in between. The CDR3 is 14 residues long. CDR1 is DFQATT, CDR2 SNEGSKA, per germline (reference sequence).

Partial CDR3 DNA: TGTGCCAGCAGCCCCGGGACAGGACACTATGGC. It specifies CASSPGTGHYG. The complete CDR3 protein is CASSPGTGHYGYTF. V gene TRBV7-3 combines with J gene TRBJ1-2; 8 bases line up with TRBD1. The read terminates 3 residues before the CDR3 end, so the remaining end is supplied by the germline J gene. V lost 5 bases to trimming and J lost 3 bases; unmatched junction nucleotides: 5. Germline values: CDR1 SGHTA, CDR2 FQGTGA. This CDR3 contains 14 residues.

Of note for this clone: The read ends 3 residues early relative to the CDR3; the germline J gene fills the gap. The chain recombines TRBV18 with TRBJ2-5; D may be TRBD1 (5 bases). V was cut by 3 bases and J by 4 bases, with 12 bases left in between. The CDR3 consists of 14 residues. Looked up from germline, CDR1 is KGHSH and CDR2 is LQKENI. The CDR3: CASSPYNQGETQYF. CDR3 bases read: TGTGCCAGCTCACCCTACAACCAGGGAGAGACC.

A remark on this clone: The read finishes 3 residues shy of the CDR3 end, and the germline J gene is used to complete it. V is TRBV18 and J is TRBJ1-3; 7 bases match TRBD1. This CDR3 has 14 amino acids. From germline, CDR1 is KGHSH and CDR2 LQKENI. J gave up 1 base and V 4 bases, and 1 base lay outside the gene matches. The covered CDR3 bases are TGTGCCAGCTCACGACAGGGTTCTGGAAACACC. This codes for CASSRQGSGNT. The CDR3 reads in full as CASSRQGSGNTIYF.

Note on this clone: Read data end 3 residues before the CDR3 end; the end is taken from the germline J gene. The rearrangement links TRBV30 to TRBJ2-7; perhaps D is TRBD1 or TRBD2 (6 bases each). CDR1 and CDR2 (germline): GTSNPN, SVGIG (reference sequence). The V gene lost 7 bases and the J gene lost 6 bases, with 19 bases spanning the gap. This CDR3 comprises 13 residues. The part of the CDR3 DNA that was read is TGTGCCTCCTTATACAGGGTGGAGGGCGAG. This encodes CASLYRVEGE. The full CDR3 sequence reads CASLYRVEGEQYF.

As regards this clone: The read falls 3 residues short of the CDR3 end, and the missing part is taken from the germline J gene. The rearrangement joins TRBV18 to TRBJ2-3, with 7 bases matching TRBD2. The CDR3 is 12 residues long. Germline V gene lookup returns CDR1 KGHSH and CDR2 LQKENI. CDR3 DNA (partial): TGTGCCAGCTCACCAGCGGGAGAGACG. Translated, it gives CASSPAGET. The complete CDR3 sequence is CASSPAGETQYF.

Of note for this clone: With the read ending 3 residues before the CDR3 end, the germline J gene is used to fill in that end. The chain has TRBV19 and TRBJ2-3, with D possibly TRBD1 on 6 matching bases. This CDR3 region has 16 residues. Deletions cut 3 bases from V and 0 bases from J, with 13 bases between. The germline V gene has CDR1 LNHDA and CDR2 SQIVND (reference sequence). The covered CDR3 bases are TGTGCCAGTAGTATGGAACAGGGAAAGAGCACAGATACG. Amino acids: CASSMEQGKSTDT. The whole CDR3 reads CASSMEQGKSTDTQYF.

CDR3 residues: CASSGTVTGVDGYTF. The sequenced part of the CDR3 DNA is TGCGCCAGCAGTGGCACCGTGACAGGGGTTGACGGC. The rearrangement uses TRBV10-2 and TRBJ1-2; 8 bases fit TRBD1. Read sequence stops 3 residues before the CDR3 end, and the germline J gene provides the missing end. Germline V gene lookup returns CDR1 WSHSY and CDR2 SAAADI. The CDR3 has 15 amino acids.

Points on this clone: The read halts 3 residues ahead of the CDR3 end, with the missing end drawn from the germline J gene. J is TRBJ2-1 and V is TRBV18, with 12 bases aligning to TRBD1. Germline-derived CDR1 and CDR2 are KGHSH and LQKENI. The CDR3 spans 16 residues. V gave up 5 bases and J gave up 7 bases; unmatched junction bases: 9. The CDR3: CASSTVRDRGQNEQFF. The DNA read from the CDR3 is TGTGCCAGCTCAACAGTCCGGGACAGGGGGCAAAATGAG.